This T cell receptor (beta chain) derives from a study of cytomegalovirus exposure and HLA in healthy donors. Produced via immunoSEQ multiplex PCR; TCRdb's table is partial and in-frame only. The sample carries some 190,000 clones, about 89% recorded once. Germline assignment: CDR1 SEHNR and CDR2 FQNEAQ (reference sequence). The V gene lost 5 bases and the J gene lost 8 bases, with 18 bases spanning the gap. This CDR3 is 15 amino acids long. The source is a man younger than 40 in good health and CMV-seropositive. This chain links TRBV7-9 with TRBJ1-4; D remains ambiguous. Specimen: PBMCs. The CDR3 spells CASSPDSVMTEKLFF. For the CDR3, the DNA is TGTGCCAGCAGCCCAGACTCCGTTATGACCGAAAAACTGTTTTTT. Together with reference TRBV7-9 and TRBJ1-4, the CDR3 gives the full variable domain: DTGVSQNPRHKITKRGQNVTFRCDPISEHNRLYWYRQTLGQGPEFLTYFQNEAQLEKSRLLSDRFSAERPKGSFSTLEIQRTEQGDSAMYLCASSPDSVMTEKLFFGSGTQLSVL.